This record concerns one T cell receptor beta chain sequence. V lost 6 bases to trimming and J lost 6 bases; unmatched junction nucleotides: 7. The CDR3 has 14 amino acids. CDR1 MDHEN and CDR2 SYDVKM come from the germline V gene. Assay used: immunoSEQ multiplex PCR; TCRdb lists only in-frame clones, some missing. The sample holds tens of thousands of clones, roughly nine tenths seen once. The sample belongs to a study of T cell changes during pregnancy in multiple sclerosis. The sequence derives from a female donor with multiple sclerosis, enrolled in a pregnancy study. The source was CD4+ T cells from peripheral blood mononuclear cells, collected after pregnancy. V usage is TRBV28 and J usage is TRBJ1-4; TRBD1 matches 7 bases. In DNA, the CDR3 is TGTGCCAGCAGCCCAGGGGACAGAGATGAAAAACTGTTTTTT. Protein sequence: CASSPGDRDEKLFF.